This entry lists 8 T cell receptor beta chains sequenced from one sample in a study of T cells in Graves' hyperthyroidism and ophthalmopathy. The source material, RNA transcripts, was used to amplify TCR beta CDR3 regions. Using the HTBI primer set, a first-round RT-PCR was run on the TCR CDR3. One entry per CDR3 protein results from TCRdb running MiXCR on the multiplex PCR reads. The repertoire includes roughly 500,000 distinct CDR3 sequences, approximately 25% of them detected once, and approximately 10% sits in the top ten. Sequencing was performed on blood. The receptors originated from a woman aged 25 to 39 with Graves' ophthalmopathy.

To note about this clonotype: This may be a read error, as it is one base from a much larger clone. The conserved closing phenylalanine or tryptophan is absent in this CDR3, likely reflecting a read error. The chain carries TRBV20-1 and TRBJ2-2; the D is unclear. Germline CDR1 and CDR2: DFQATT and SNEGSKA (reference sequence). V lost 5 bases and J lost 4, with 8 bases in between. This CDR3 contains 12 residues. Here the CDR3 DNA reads TGCAGTGCTCCACGTCCCACCGGGGAGCTGTTTCTT. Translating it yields CSAPRPTGELFL.

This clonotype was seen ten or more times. The CDR3 spells CASSEADRWGVYTGELFF. CDR3 bases: TGTGCCAGCAGTGAAGCGGATAGGTGGGGGGTCTACACCGGGGAGCTGTTTTTT. The chain links TRBV2 to TRBJ2-2; D possibly corresponds to TRBD2 (6 bases). CDR1 SNHLY and CDR2 FYNNEI come from the germline V gene. The length of the CDR3 is 18 residues. The ends were cut back, 0 bases at V and 3 bases at J, with 17 bases in the middle.

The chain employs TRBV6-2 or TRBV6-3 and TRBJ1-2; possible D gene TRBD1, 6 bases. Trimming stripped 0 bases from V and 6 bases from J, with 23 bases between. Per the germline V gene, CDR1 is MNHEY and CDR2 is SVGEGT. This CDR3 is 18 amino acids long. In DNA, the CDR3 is TGTGCCAGCAGTTACTCGATTAACAGGGAGACACCTGGCGATGGCTACACCTTC. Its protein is CASSYSINRETPGDGYTF.

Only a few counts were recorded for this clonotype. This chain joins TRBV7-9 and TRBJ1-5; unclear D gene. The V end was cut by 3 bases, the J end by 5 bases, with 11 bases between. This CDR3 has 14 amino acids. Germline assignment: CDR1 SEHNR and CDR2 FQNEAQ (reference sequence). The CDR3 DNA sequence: TGTGCCAGCAGCTTTATTGGAGTAGATCAGCCCCAGCATTTT. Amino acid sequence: CASSFIGVDQPQHF.

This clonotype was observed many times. In nucleotides, the CDR3 is TGCGCCAGCAGCCACCCCAGGACAGGGAACTATGGCTACACCTTC. Protein sequence: CASSHPRTGNYGYTF. The rearrangement uses TRBV4-1 and TRBJ1-2; 8 bases align to TRBD1. CDR3 length equals 15 residues. CDR1 and CDR2 (germline): MGHRA, YSYEKL. J lost 2 bases, V lost 3 bases, and 5 bases had no gene match.

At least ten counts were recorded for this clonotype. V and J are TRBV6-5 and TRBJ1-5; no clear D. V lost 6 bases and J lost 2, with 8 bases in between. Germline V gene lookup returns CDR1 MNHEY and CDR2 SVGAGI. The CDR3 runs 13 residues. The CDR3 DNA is TGTGCCAGCAGCGGGGAGGGCAATCAGCCCCAGCATTTT. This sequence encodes CASSGEGNQPQHF.

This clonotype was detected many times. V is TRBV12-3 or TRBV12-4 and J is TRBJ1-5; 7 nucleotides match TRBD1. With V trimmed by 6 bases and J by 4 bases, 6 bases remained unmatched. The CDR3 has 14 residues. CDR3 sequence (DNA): TGTGCCAGCAGCTCGACAGGGTTGAATCAGCCCCAGCATTTT. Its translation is CASSSTGLNQPQHF.

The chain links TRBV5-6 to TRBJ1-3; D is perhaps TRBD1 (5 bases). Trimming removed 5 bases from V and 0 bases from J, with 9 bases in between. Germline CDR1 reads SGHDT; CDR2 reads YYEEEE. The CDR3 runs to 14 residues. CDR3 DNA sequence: TGTGCCAGCAGAGGGACGGACTCTGGAAACACCATATATTTT. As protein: CASRGTDSGNTIYF.